This is a list of T cell receptor beta chains from one sample in a study of shared clonotypes between healthy human individuals. TCRdb keeps only in-frame clones here, not all; method: immunoSEQ multiplex PCR. Of over 300,000 clones listed, roughly 84% are singletons. Sequencing was performed on memory CD8+ T cells sorted from blood. These receptors were taken from a man younger than 35 in good health. CDR3s include the opening cysteine and the closing phenylalanine or tryptophan. D genes are given only for firm matches. Clone size is given for some rows only: seen once, a few or many times, or a class if the clone is expanded.

d_call	v_call	j_call	clone_size	cdr3_nt	cdr3_aa
.	TRBV7-3	TRBJ1-6	.	TGTGCCAGCAGCTTAAACGGACGGCTGTCACCCCTCCACTTT	CASSLNGRLSPLHF
.	TRBV14	TRBJ2-5	.	TGTGCCAGCAGCCAAGAAGTGGCGCGGATTGGAGAGACCCAGTACTTC	CASSQEVARIGETQYF
.	TRBV9	TRBJ2-5	.	TGTGCCAGCAGCGCCGATCTGTGGGGACAAGAGACCCAGTACTTC	CASSADLWGQETQYF
.	TRBV5-6	TRBJ2-3	once	TGTGCCAGCAGCTTTTCGACGGCCGGAGATACGCAGTATTTT	CASSFSTAGDTQYF
TRBD2	TRBV28	TRBJ2-5	.	TGTGCCAGCAGCCCGAGGCTACTAGCGGGAGTGTACCAAGAGACCCAGTACTTC	CASSPRLLAGVYQETQYF
TRBD1	TRBV7-9	TRBJ2-7	.	TGTGCCAGCAGCCAGGACAGGGCACGGTACGAGCAGTACTTC	CASSQDRARYEQYF
TRBD2	TRBV6-5	TRBJ2-7	.	TGTGCCAGCAGACCCTTAGCGGGGTCCCCCTACGAGCAGTACTTC	CASRPLAGSPYEQYF
TRBD1	TRBV30	TRBJ2-7	.	TGTGCCTGGAGTGTAGGGACAGGGGGGGCCTACGAGCAGTACTTC	CAWSVGTGGAYEQYF
.	TRBV7-9	TRBJ1-5	.	TGTGCCAGCAGCTTAGTCTCGCCAGGGGAATACAATCAGCCCCAGCATTTT	CASSLVSPGEYNQPQHF
.	TRBV5-4	TRBJ1-2	.	TGTGCCAGCAGCCCAGATGGGGGGAGAGATGGCTACACCTTC	CASSPDGGRDGYTF
.	TRBV9	TRBJ2-5	.	TGTGCCAGCAGCGTAGCGGGGGCGTCCCAAGAGACCCAGTACTTC	CASSVAGASQETQYF
.	TRBV7-9	TRBJ2-7	.	TGTGCCAGCAGCTCTTCCGGGACGTCCTACGAGCAGTACTTC	CASSSSGTSYEQYF
TRBD2	TRBV29-1	TRBJ2-7	.	TGCAGCGTTGGCGACTACGGGGGGTACGAGCAGTACTTC	CSVGDYGGYEQYF
.	TRBV9	TRBJ1-1	.	TGTGCCAGCAGCGTAGGTGAAAACACTGAAGCTTTCTTT	CASSVGENTEAFF
.	TRBV5-4	TRBJ2-3	few	TGTGCCAGCAGCTCGTTGGGGGCGGCTACGAGCACAGATACGCAGTATTTT	CASSSLGAATSTDTQYF
TRBD1	TRBV5-1	TRBJ2-5	.	TGCGCCAGCAGCGAGGACAGGGAGATGGAGACCCAGTACTTC	CASSEDREMETQYF
.	TRBV5-5	TRBJ2-7	.	TGTGCCAGCAGCTCCGGACCCGACTCAGGGATTTCGGCCTACGAGCAGTACTTC	CASSSGPDSGISAYEQYF
.	TRBV11-2	TRBJ2-5	.	TGTGCCAGCAGCCCCCCCGGTAGGGACCAAGAGACCCAGTACTTC	CASSPPGRDQETQYF
.	TRBV27	TRBJ2-7	.	TGTGCCAGCAGTCCCGGACGGGGGCCCTACGAGCAGTACTTC	CASSPGRGPYEQYF
.	TRBV7-9	TRBJ1-5	few	TGTGCCAGCAGCTCAAGCCTGGGGGGATTCAATCAGCCCCAGCATTTT	CASSSSLGGFNQPQHF
.	TRBV11-1	TRBJ2-7	once	TGTGCCAGCAGCTTAGCGAGGAGTTTAGGCGACTCCTACGAGCAGTACTTC	CASSLARSLGDSYEQYF
TRBD2	TRBV27	TRBJ2-7	.	TGTGCCAGCAGTCCCTTCCCGGGGGGGCACCGCGAGCAGTACTTC	CASSPFPGGHREQYF